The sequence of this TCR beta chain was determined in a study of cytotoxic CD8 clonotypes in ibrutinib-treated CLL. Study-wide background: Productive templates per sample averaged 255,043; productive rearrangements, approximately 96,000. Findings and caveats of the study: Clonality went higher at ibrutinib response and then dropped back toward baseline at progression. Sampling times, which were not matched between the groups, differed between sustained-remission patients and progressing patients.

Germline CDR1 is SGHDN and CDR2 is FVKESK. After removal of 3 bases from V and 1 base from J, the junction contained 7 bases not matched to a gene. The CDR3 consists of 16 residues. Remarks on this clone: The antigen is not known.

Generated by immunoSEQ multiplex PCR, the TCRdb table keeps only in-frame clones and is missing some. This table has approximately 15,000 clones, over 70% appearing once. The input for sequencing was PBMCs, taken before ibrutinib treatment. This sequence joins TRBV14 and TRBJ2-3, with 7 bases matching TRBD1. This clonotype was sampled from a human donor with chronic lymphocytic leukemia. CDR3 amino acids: CASSHRQGSGTDTQYF. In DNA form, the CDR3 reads TGTGCCAGCAGCCATAGACAGGGTTCAGGCACAGATACGCAGTATTTT.